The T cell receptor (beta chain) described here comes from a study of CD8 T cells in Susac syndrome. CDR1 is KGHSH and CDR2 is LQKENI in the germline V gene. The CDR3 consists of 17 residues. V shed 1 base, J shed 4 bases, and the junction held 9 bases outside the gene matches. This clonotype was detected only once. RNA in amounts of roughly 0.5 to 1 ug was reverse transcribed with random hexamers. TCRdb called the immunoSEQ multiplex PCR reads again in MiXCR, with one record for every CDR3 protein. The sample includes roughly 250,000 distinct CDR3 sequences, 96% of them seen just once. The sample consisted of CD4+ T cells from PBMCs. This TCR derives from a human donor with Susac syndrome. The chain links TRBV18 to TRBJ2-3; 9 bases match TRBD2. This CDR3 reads CASSPRNSGSGADTQYF. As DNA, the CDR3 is TGTGCCAGCTCACCACGTAATAGCGGGAGTGGGGCAGATACGCAGTATTTT. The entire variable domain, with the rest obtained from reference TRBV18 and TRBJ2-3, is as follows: NAGVMQNPRHLVRRRGQEARLRCSPMKGHSHVYWYRQLPEEGLKFMVYLQKENIIDESGMPKERFSAEFPKEGPSILRIQQVVRGDSAAYFCASSPRNSGSGADTQYFGPGTRLTVL.